This TCR beta chain stems from a study of blood T cells in healthy people across ages. Overall study results and limits: In the absence of known donor CMV status, changes in expanded clonotypes were possibly confounded. A strong correlation was seen between TCR beta diversity and naive T cell percentage.

A second PCR of 7 to 11 cycles used a sample-barcoded 5' primer and a J-beta primer mix. TCRdb re-derived calls from the 5' RACE reads in MiXCR, one entry per CDR3 protein. The data contain about 670,000 distinct CDR3 sequences, approximately 52% of them singletons. About this clonotype: Its target is not known.

The sample comprised blood. The TCR was taken from a woman aged 80 or over in good health.

For the CDR3, the DNA is TGTGCCAGCAGGCCGGTAGCTGGGGCCAACGTCCTGACTTTC. Translated: CASRPVAGANVLTF. The rearrangement links TRBV12-3 or TRBV12-4 to TRBJ2-6; D gene uncertain. V lost 6 bases, J lost 2 bases, and 8 bases lay in between. The CDR3 is 14 amino acids.